The clone carrying this TCR beta chain was counted between two and nine times. How the authors handled the data: Estimates of nucleated cell counts were drawn from the amplification of reference gene primers. Generated by immunoSEQ multiplex PCR, the TCRdb table keeps only in-frame clones and is missing some. V and J calls and clone size come straight from that table; D and trimming were deduced from the DNA. Here the sample spans over 40,000 clones, under 95% being singletons. Looked up from germline, CDR1 is KGHSH and CDR2 is LQKENI. This CDR3 region has 13 residues. With 1 base removed from V and 1 base from J, the gap between germline ends came to 5 bases. This specimen comes from a study of blood T cell repertoires in COVID-19. Study summary: Samples taken during acute and convalescent COVID-19 were collected in the United States, Italy and Spain. PBMCs, B-cell-depleted T cells, or T cells provided the cDNA or gDNA that made up the material.

Material: peripheral blood. V gene TRBV18 combines with J gene TRBJ2-7; D possibly corresponds to TRBD2 (5 bases). The sequence was collected from a man between 65 and 85 years old with active COVID-19. CDR3 in DNA: TGTGCCAGCTCACCACGAGGGTCCTACGAGCAGTACTTC. Its translation is CASSPRGSYEQYF.